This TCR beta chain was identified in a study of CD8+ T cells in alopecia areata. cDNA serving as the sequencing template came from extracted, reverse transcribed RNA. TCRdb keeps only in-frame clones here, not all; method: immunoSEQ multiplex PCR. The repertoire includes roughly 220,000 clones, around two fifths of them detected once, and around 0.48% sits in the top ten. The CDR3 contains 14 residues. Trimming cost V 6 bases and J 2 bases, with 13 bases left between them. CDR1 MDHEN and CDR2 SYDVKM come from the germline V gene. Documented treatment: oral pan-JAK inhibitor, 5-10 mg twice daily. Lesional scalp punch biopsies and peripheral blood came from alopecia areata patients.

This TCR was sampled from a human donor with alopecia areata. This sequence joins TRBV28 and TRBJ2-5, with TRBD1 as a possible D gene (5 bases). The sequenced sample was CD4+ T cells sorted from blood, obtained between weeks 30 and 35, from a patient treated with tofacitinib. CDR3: CASSQGASQETQYF. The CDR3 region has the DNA TGTGCCAGCAGCCAAGGGGCGTCACAAGAGACCCAGTACTTC.